What follows describes a single TCR beta chain. With 0 bases removed from V and 10 bases from J, the gap between germline ends came to 13 bases. Germline CDR1 reads SGDLS; CDR2 reads YYNGEE. The CDR3 is 13 residues long. Participants, about 18 to 89 years old, spanned about 26 US areas. TCRdb's table, derived via immunoSEQ multiplex PCR, lists solely in-frame clones and lacks some. The sample contains roughly 220,000 clones, less than 90% of which appear only once. The data were taken from a study of blood T cell repertoires in COVID-19. The chain carries TRBV9 and TRBJ1-1; possible D gene TRBD1, 5 bases. The origin of this receptor is a woman between 25 and 40 years old who had recovered from COVID-19. Sequenced sample: PBMCs or T cells enriched from blood (not recorded which). The CDR3 DNA reads as TGTGCCAGCAGCGTAGAGGTCGACAGCGCAGCTTTCTTT. Protein sequence: CASSVEVDSAAFF.